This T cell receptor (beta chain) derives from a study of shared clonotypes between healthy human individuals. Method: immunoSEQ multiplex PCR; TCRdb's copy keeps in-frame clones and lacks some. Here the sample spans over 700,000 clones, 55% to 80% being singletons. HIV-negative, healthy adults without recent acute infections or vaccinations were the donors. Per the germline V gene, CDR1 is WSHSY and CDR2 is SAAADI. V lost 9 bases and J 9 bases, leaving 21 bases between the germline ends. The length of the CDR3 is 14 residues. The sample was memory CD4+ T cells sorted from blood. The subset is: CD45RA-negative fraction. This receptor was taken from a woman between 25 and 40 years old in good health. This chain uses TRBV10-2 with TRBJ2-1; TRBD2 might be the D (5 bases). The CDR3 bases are TGCGCCAGGGGGAGAAGGATTCAGTTAAGTGAGCAGTTCTTC. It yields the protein CARGRRIQLSEQFF.